There are many counts of the clone carrying this T cell receptor (beta chain). The ends were cut back, 4 bases at V and 2 bases at J, with 10 bases in the middle. Germline V gene data show CDR1 as KGHDR and CDR2 as SFDVKD. CDR3 size: 15 residues. This sample was included in a study of T cells after yellow fever vaccination. TCRdb re-derived calls from the 5' RACE reads in MiXCR, one entry per CDR3 protein. The sample consists of about 94,000 distinct CDR3 sequences, around 9.8% of them appearing once. General study results and limits: A small proportion of clonotypes was detected in both the CD4 and CD8 compartments.

The clonotype comes from a man between 18 and 29 years old who received the YFV17D yellow fever vaccine. The starting material was CD8+ T cells not binding an NS4B(214-222) dextramer, sorted from PBMCs, obtained approximately 15 days after the first yellow fever vaccination. The chain has TRBV24-1 and TRBJ2-2, with D tentatively TRBD2 (6 bases). CDR3 in amino acids: CATSDPGLNTGELFF. The CDR3 DNA reads TGTGCCACCAGTGACCCGGGACTCAACACCGGGGAGCTGTTTTTT.